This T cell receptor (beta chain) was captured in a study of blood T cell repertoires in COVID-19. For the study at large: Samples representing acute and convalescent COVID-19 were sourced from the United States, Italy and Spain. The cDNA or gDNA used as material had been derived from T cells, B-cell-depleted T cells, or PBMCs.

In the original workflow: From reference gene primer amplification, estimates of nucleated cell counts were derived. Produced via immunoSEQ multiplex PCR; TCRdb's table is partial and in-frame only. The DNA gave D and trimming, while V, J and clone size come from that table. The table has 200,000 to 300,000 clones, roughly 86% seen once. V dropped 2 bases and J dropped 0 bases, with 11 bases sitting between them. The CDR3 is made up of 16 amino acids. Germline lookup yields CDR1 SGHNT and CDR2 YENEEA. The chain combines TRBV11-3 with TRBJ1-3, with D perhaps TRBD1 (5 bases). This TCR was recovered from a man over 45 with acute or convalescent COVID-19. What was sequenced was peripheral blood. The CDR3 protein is CASSLRRGNSGNTIYF. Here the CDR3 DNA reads TGTGCCAGCAGCTTACGGCGGGGGAACTCTGGAAACACCATATATTTT.